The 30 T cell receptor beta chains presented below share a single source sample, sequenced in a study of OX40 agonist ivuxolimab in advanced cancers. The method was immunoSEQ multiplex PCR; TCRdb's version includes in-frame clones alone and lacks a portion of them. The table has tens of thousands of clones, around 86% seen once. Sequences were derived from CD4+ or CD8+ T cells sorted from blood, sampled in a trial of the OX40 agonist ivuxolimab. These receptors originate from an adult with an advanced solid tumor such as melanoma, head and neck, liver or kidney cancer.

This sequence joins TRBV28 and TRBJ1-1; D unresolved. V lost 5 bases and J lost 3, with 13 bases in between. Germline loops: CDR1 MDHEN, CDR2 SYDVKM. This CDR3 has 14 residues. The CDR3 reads CASSPPYRYTEAFF. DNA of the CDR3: TGTGCCAGCAGTCCCCCCTACAGATACACTGAAGCTTTCTTT.

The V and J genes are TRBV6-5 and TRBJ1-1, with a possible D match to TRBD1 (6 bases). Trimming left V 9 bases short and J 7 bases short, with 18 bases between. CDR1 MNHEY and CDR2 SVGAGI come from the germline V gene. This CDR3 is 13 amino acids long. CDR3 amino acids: CASTRTDSFEAFF. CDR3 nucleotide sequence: TGTGCCAGTACCAGGACAGACAGTTTTGAAGCTTTCTTT.

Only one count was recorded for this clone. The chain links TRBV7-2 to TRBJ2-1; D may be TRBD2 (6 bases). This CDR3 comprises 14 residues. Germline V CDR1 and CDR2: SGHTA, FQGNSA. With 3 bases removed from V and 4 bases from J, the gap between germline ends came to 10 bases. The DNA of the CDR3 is TGTGCCAGCAGCTTTCGGGACTTATACAATGAGCAGTTCTTC. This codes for CASSFRDLYNEQFF.

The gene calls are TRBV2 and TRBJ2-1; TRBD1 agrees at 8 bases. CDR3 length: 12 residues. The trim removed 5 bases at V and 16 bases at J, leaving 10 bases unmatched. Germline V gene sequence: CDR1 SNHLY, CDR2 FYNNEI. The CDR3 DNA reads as TGTGCCAGCAGTCGGCGGACAGGGCGGGAATTCTTC. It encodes CASSRRTGREFF. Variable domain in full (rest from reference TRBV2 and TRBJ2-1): EPEVTQTPSHQVTQMGQEVILRCVPISNHLYFYWYRQILGQKVEFLVSFYNNEISEKSEIFDDQFSVERPDGSNFTLKIRSTKLEDSAMYFCASSRRTGREFFGPGTRLTVL.

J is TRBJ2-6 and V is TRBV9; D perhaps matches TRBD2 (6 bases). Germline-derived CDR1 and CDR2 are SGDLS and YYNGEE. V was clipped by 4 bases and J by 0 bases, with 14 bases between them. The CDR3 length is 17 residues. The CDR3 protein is CASSPRGLSSGANVLTF. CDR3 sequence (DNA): TGTGCCAGCAGCCCCCGGGGGTTGAGCTCTGGGGCCAACGTCCTGACTTTC. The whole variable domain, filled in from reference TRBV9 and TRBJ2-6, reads DSGVTQTPKHLITATGQRVTLRCSPRSGDLSVYWYQQSLDQGLQFLIQYYNGEERAKGNILERFSAQQFPDLHSELNLSSLELGDSALYFCASSPRGLSSGANVLTFGAGSRLTVL.

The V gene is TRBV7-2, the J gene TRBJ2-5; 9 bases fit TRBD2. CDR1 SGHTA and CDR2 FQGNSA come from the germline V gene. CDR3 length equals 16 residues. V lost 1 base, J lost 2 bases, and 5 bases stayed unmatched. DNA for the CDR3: TGTGCCAGCAGCTTAGTGGGTAGCGGGGGACAAGAGACCCAGTACTTC. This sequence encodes CASSLVGSGGQETQYF. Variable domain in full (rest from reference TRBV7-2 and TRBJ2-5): GAGVSQSPSNKVTEKGKDVELRCDPISGHTALYWYRQSLGQGLEFLIYFQGNSAPDKSGLPSDRFSAERTGGSVSTLTIQRTQQEDSAVYLCASSLVGSGGQETQYFGPGTRLLVL.

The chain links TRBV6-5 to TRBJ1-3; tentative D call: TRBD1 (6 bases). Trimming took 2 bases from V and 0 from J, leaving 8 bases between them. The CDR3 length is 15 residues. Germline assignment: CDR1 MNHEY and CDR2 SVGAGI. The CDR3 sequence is CASSYDRSSGNTIYF. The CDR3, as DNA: TGTGCCAGCAGTTACGACAGGAGCTCTGGAAACACCATATATTTT.

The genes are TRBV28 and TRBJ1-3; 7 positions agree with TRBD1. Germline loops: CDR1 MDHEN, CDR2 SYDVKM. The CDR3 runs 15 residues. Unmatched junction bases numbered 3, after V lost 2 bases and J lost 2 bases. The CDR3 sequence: CASSLKGTAGNTIYF. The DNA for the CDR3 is TGTGCCAGCAGTTTAAAAGGGACAGCTGGAAACACCATATATTTT.

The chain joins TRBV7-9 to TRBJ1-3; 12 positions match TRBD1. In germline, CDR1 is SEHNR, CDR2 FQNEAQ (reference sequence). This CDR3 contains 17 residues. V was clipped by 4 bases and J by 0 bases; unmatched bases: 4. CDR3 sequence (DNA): TGTGCCAGCAGCTCCGGGACAGGGGGCTTCTCTGGAAACACCATATATTTT. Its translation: CASSSGTGGFSGNTIYF. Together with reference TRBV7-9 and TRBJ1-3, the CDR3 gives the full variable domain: DTGVSQNPRHKITKRGQNVTFRCDPISEHNRLYWYRQTLGQGPEFLTYFQNEAQLEKSRLLSDRFSAERPKGSFSTLEIQRTEQGDSAMYLCASSSGTGGFSGNTIYFGEGSWLTVV.

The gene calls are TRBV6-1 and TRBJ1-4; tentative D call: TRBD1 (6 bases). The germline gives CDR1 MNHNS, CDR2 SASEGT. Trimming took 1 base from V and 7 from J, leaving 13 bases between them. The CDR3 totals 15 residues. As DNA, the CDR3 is TGTGCCAGCAGTGAAGAGTGGGGGGCGTGTGAAAAACTGTTTTTT. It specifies CASSEEWGACEKLFF.

In DNA, the CDR3 is TGTGCCAGCACGAACCCTAGCTCTGGAAACACCATATATTTT. Protein sequence: CASTNPSSGNTIYF. The chain combines TRBV19 with TRBJ1-3; D gene uncertain. The CDR3 spans 14 residues. Trimming took 9 bases from V and 0 from J, leaving 12 bases between them. Germline assignment: CDR1 LNHDA and CDR2 SQIVND (reference sequence). Together with reference TRBV19 and TRBJ1-3, the CDR3 gives the full variable domain: DGGITQSPKYLFRKEGQNVTLSCEQNLNHDAMYWYRQDPGQGLRLIYYSQIVNDFQKGDIAEGYSVSREKKESFPLTVTSAQKNPTAFYLCASTNPSSGNTIYFGEGSWLTVV.

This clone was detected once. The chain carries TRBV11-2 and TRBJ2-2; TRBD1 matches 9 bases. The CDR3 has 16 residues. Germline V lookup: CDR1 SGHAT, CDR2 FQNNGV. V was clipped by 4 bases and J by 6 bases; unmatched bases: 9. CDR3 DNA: TGTGCCAGCAGCTCCTACCGGGACAGGGTGGCCGGGGAGCTGTTTTTT. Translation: CASSSYRDRVAGELFF.

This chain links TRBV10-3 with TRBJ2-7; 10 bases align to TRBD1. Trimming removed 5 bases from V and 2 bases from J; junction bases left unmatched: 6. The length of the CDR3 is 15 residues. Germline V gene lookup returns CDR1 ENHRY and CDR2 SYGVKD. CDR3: CAISSPDRGTYEQYF. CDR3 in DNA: TGTGCCATCAGTTCCCCGGACAGGGGGACCTACGAGCAGTACTTC.

The CDR3 sequence is CASSPGLVSDTQYF. The CDR3 coding sequence is TGTGCCAGCAGCCCGGGACTAGTTTCTGATACGCAGTATTTT. The gene calls are TRBV2 and TRBJ2-3, with 8 bases matching TRBD2. Germline lookup yields CDR1 SNHLY and CDR2 FYNNEI. The V and J ends lost 6 bases and 6 bases, in that order; junction bases with no gene match: 8. The CDR3 has 14 amino acids.

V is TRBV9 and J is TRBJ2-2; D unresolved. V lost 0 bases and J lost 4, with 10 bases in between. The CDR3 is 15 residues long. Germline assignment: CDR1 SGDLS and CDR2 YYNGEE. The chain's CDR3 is CASSVGAGFTGELFF. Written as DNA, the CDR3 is TGTGCCAGCAGCGTAGGGGCAGGATTCACCGGGGAGCTGTTTTTT.

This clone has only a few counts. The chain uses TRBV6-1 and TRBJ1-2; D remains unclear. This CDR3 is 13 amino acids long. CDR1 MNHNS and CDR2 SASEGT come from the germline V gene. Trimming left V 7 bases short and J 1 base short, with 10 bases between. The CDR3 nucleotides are TGTGCCAGCATAGATTCTGTTAACTATGGCTACACCTTC. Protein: CASIDSVNYGYTF.

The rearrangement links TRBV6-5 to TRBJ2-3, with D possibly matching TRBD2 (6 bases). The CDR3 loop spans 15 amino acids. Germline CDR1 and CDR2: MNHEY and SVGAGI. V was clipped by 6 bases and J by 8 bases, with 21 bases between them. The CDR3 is CASRALALPVGTQYF. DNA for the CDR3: TGTGCCAGCAGGGCCCTAGCGCTCCCCGTGGGTACGCAGTATTTT.

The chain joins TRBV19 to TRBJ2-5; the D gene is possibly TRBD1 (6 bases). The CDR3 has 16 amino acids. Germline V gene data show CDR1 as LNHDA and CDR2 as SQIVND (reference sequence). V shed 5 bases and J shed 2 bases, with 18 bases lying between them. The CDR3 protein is CASSSRQATIQETQYF. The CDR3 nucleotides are TGTGCCAGTAGTTCACGACAGGCCACGATACAAGAGACCCAGTACTTC.

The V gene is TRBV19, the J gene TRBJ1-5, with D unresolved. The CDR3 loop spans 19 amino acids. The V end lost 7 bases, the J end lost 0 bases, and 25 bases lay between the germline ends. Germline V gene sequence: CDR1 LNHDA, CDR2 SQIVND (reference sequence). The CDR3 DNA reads TGTGCCAGTACCTCCCCCGGCGGAGGGATATTAAATAGCAATCAGCCCCAGCATTTT. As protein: CASTSPGGGILNSNQPQHF.

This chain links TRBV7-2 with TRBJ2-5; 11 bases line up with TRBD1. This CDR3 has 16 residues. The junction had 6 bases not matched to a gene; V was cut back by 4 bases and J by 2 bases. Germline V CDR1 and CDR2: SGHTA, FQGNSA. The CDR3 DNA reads TGTGCCAGCAGCTCCGTGGGGACAGGGGGACAAGAGACCCAGTACTTC. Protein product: CASSSVGTGGQETQYF.

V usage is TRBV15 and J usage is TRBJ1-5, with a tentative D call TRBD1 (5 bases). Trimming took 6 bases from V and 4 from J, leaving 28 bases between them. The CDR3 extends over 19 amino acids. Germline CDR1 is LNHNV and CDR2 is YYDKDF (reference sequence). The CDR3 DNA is TGTGCCACCAGAGACGATCCGGGACGTTCATGGCTGGGGAATCAGCCCCAGCATTTT. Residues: CATRDDPGRSWLGNQPQHF.

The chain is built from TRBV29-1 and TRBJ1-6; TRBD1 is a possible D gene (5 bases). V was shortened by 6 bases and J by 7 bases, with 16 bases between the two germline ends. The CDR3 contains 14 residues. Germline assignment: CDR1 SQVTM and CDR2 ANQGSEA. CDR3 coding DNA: TGCAGCGTAAGTGGGGGGTCCAAAAATTCACCCCTCCACTTT. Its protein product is CSVSGGSKNSPLHF.

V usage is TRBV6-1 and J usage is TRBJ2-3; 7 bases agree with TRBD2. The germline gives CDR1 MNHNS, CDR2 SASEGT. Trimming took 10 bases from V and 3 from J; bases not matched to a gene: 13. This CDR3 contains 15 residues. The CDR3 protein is CATTRGGLVTDTQYF. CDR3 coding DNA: TGTGCCACCACCCGTGGCGGACTAGTTACAGATACGCAGTATTTT.

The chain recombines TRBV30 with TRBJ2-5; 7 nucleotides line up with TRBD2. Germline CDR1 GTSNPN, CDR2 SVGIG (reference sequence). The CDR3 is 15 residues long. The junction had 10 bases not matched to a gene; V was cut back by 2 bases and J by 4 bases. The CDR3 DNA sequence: TGTGCCTGGAGTCCGAAGACTAGCACCCGAGAGACCCAGTACTTC. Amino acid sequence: CAWSPKTSTRETQYF.

CDR3 sequence (DNA): TGTGCCTGGAGGTCGGGACCCATTAGGGCCTATGGCTACACCTTC. As protein: CAWRSGPIRAYGYTF. The chain recombines TRBV30 with TRBJ1-2; the D gene is possibly TRBD1 (5 bases). V was trimmed by 3 bases and J by 4 bases, leaving 18 bases between them. The CDR3 totals 15 residues. Germline CDR1 GTSNPN, CDR2 SVGIG (reference sequence).

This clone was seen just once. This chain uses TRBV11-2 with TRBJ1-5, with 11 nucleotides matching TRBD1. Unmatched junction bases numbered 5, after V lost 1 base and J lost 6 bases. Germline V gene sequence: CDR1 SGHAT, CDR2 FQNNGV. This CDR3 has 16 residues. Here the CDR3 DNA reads TGTGCCAGCAGCTTAGGCGGACAGGGGGCGGGTCAGCCCCAGCATTTT. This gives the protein CASSLGGQGAGQPQHF.

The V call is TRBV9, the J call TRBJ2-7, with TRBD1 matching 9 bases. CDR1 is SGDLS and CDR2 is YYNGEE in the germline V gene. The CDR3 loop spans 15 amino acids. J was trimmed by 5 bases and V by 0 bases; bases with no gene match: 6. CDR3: CASSVAPRTGDEQYF. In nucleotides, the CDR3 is TGTGCCAGCAGCGTAGCTCCAAGGACAGGGGACGAGCAGTACTTC.

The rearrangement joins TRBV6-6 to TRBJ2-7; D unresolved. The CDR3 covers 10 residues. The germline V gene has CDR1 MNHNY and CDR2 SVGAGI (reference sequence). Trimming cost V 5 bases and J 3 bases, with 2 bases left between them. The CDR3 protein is CASSNYEQYF. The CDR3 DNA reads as TGTGCCAGCAGTAACTACGAGCAGTACTTC.

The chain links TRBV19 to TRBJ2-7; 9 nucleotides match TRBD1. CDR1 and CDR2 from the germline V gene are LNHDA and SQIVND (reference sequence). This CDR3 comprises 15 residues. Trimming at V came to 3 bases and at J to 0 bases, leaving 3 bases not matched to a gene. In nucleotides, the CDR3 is TGTGCCAGTAGTATTAGGGACAGGGCCTCCTACGAGCAGTACTTC. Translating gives CASSIRDRASYEQYF.

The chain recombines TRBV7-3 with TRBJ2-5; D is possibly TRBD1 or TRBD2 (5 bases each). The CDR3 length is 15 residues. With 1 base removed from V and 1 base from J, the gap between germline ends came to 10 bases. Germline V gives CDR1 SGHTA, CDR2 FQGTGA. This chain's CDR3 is CASSLMGDPQETQYF. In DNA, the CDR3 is TGTGCCAGCAGCTTAATGGGGGACCCCCAAGAGACCCAGTACTTC.